The T cell receptor beta chain under discussion was sequenced for a study of blood T cells in healthy people across ages. General observations from the study: As age increased, TCR beta diversity per million T cells fell in a roughly linear fashion.

A note on this clonotype: Its antigen is unknown.

The junction had 10 bases not matched to a gene; V was cut back by 1 base and J by 6 bases. CDR1 is SGHTA, CDR2 FQGNSA, per germline. This CDR3 is 16 amino acids long. Isolated PBMCs totaled at least 7 million in each sample. A second PCR of roughly 7 to 11 cycles used a sample-barcoded 5' primer and a J-beta primer mix. Per-sample output comprised a minimum of 2.5 million paired-end reads containing CDR3. A single record per CDR3 protein comes from TCRdb applying MiXCR to the 5' RACE reads. The sample has about 1.8 million distinct CDR3 sequences, around 48% seen once. The chain couples TRBV7-2 to TRBJ2-5, with 8 bases that match TRBD1. Sequenced material: blood. This clonotype was obtained from a woman aged 40 to 50 in good health. The CDR3 protein is CASSLDWSGGMQTQYF. The CDR3 DNA reads TGTGCCAGCAGCTTAGATTGGTCAGGGGGCATGCAGACCCAGTACTTC.